This is a list of T cell receptor beta chains from one sample in a study of cytomegalovirus exposure and HLA in healthy donors. The method was immunoSEQ multiplex PCR; TCRdb's version includes in-frame clones alone and lacks a portion of them. Counted here are about 110,000 clones, around 70% occurring once; the ten biggest clones make up around 9%. Source material: PBMCs. Every receptor here comes from a man in his thirties or forties in good health and CMV-seropositive. CDR3s leave out the opening cysteine and the closing phenylalanine or tryptophan. The D gene is left open where the match is weak.

D | V | CDR3
TRBD2 | TRBV27 | ASSRTSGIVPDTQY
TRBD1 | TRBV28 | ASRPGTVYSNQPQH
TRBD2 | TRBV30 | AWRSGTTYHNEQF
NA | TRBV7-9 | ASSLGVWGLPGAEAF
NA | TRBV6-1 | ASSEARDSGTEAF
NA | TRBV21-1 | ASSQTGTSGNTIY
NA | TRBV28 | ASSPRGSGELF
NA | TRBV27 | ASSLYAFPRGPDMNTEAF
TRBD1 | TRBV29-1 | SVGTGDDSPLH
NA | TRBV29-1 | SVPFGVGGYT
TRBD1 | TRBV11-2 | ASSYLRDRGEQY
TRBD2 | TRBV11-3 | ASSLGASGRRAYNEQF
NA | TRBV18 | ASSRSRQVFNEKLF
NA | TRBV28 | ASTPGDGTGELF
TRBD2 | TRBV5-1 | ASSPGGGVLSYEQY
NA | TRBV6-5 | ASRLSQGPYEQY
NA | TRBV30 | AWGQYQPQH
TRBD1 | TRBV4-2 | ASSQPETGPGNTIY
NA | TRBV28 | ASTPPGQPVGYT
NA | TRBV28 | ASSPSTLGGEVYGGQF
TRBD1 | TRBV27 | ASSLQSPGQAKNTEAF
TRBD2 | TRBV5-5 | ASSPGLPGLAEQETQY
TRBD2 | TRBV11-3 | ASSAGLAGDIDEQF
TRBD1 | TRBV28 | ASSLPRPGQVSYEQY
NA | TRBV6-1 | ATDGRTNYGYT
TRBD1 | TRBV14 | ASSLLSRDRRSGNTIY
TRBD2 | TRBV28 | ASRPGGRNEGGPYNEQF
NA | TRBV18 | ASSPNILHTDSGNTIY
NA | TRBV23-1 | ASSQSGHRAEKLF
TRBD2 | TRBV9 | ASSVGPSGSSYNEQF
NA | TRBV7-3 | ASSLRGGAGNTIY
TRBD2 | TRBV9 | ASSVGLAGGIGELF
NA | TRBV12-5 | ASGLVLWGRGSYNEQF
TRBD1 | TRBV9 | ASSVTGGTYSPLH
NA | TRBV7-2 | ASSSGGGMGDTEAF
TRBD2 | TRBV11-2 | ASWSGGSSYNEQF